The clone carrying this T cell receptor beta chain is a singleton in its sample. The record originates from a study of blood T cell repertoires in COVID-19. Study context: Collection of acute and convalescent COVID-19 samples took place in the United States, Italy and Spain. The analysed material was cDNA or gDNA that came from T cells, B-cell-depleted T cells, or PBMCs.

As originally analysed: Amplification from reference gene primers served as the basis for estimated nucleated cell counts. Some clones are missing from TCRdb's copy, which holds only in-frame ones; the method was immunoSEQ multiplex PCR. Clone size and the V and J calls come from that table; the DNA yielded D and trimming. This table has more than 110,000 clones, 75% to 85% appearing once. Germline lookup yields CDR1 SGHNT and CDR2 YENEEA. V dropped 2 bases and J dropped 2 bases, with 16 bases sitting between them. The CDR3 length is 17 residues. V usage is TRBV11-3 and J usage is TRBJ1-5, with D hard to call. The material sequenced was peripheral blood. The TCR sequence derives from an elderly woman with acute or convalescent COVID-19. The CDR3 DNA sequence: TGTGCCAGCAGCTTAAATATTCGGGGTGATGGCAATCAGCCCCAGCATTTT. Protein sequence: CASSLNIRGDGNQPQHF.